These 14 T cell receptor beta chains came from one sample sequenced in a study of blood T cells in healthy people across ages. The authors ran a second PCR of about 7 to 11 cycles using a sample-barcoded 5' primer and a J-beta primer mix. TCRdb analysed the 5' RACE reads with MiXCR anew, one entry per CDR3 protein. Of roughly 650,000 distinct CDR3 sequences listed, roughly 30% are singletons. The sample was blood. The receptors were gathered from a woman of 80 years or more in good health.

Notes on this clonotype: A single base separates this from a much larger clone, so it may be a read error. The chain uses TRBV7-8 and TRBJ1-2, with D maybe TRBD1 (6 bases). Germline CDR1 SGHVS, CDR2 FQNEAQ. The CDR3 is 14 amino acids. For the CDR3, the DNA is TGTCCCAGCAGCACCCAACAGGGTCGGTATGGCTACACCTTC. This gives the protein CPSSTQQGRYGYTF. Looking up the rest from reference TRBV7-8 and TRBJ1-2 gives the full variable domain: GAGVSQSPRYKVAKRGQDVALRCDPISGHVSLFWYQQALGQGPEFLTYFQNEAQLDKSGLPSDRFFAERPEGSVSTLKIQRTQQEDSAVYLCPSSTQQGRYGYTFGSGTRLTVV.

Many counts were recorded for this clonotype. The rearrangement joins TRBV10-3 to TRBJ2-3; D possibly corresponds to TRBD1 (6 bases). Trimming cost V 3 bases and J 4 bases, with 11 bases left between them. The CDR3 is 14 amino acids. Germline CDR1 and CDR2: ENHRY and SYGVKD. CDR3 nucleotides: TGTGCCATCAGTGACCCGACAGGCTCAGATACGCAGTATTTT. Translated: CAISDPTGSDTQYF.

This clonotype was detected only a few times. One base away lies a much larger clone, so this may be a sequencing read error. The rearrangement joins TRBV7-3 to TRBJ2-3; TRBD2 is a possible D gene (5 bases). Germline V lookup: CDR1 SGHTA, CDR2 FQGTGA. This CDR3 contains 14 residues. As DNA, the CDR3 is TGTGCCAGCAGCTTACCCGGGGTCACAGATACGCTGTATTTT. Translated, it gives CASSLPGVTDTLYF.

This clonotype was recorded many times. CDR3 region: CSAKKSGSTDTQYF. As DNA, the CDR3 is TGCAGTGCTAAGAAGAGCGGAAGCACAGATACGCAGTATTTT. The chain links TRBV20-1 to TRBJ2-3; D is possibly TRBD2 (5 bases). Germline V lookup: CDR1 DFQATT, CDR2 SNEGSKA (reference sequence). The CDR3 consists of 14 residues. The V gene lost 4 bases and the J gene lost 0 bases, with 11 bases spanning the gap.

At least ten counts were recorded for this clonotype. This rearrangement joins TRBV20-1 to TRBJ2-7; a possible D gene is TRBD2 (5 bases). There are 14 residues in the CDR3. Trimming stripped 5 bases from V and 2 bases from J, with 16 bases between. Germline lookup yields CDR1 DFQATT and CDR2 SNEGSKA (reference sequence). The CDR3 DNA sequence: TGCAGTGCTTTGGAGTTAGGACTGGCCTACGAGCAGTACTTC. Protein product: CSALELGLAYEQYF.

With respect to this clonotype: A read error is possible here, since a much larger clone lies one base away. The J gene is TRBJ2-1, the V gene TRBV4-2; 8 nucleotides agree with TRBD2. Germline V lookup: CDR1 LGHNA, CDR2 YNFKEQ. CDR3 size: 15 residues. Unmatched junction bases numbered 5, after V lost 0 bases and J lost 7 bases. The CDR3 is CASSQERGGWNEQFF. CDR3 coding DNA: TGTGCCAGCAGCCAAGAGCGCGGGGGGTGGAATGAGCAGTTCTTC.

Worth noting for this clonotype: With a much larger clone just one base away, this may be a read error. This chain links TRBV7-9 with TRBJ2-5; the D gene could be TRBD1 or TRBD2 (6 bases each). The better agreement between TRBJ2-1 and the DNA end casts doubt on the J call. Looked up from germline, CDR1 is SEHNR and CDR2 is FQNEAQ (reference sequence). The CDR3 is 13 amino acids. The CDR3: CASTRTRGETQFF. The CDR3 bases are TGTGCCAGCACCCGGACAAGGGGGGAGACCCAGTTCTTC.

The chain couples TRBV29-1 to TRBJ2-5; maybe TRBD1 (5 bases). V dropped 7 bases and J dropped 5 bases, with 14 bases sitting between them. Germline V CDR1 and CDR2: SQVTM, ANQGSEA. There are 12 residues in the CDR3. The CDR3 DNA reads TGCAGCGACAGAAGGGGCCAGGAGACCCAGTACTTC. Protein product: CSDRRGQETQYF. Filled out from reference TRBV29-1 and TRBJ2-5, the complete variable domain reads SAVISQKPSRDICQRGTSLTIQCQVDSQVTMMFWYRQQPGQSLTLIATANQGSEATYESGFVIDKFPISRPNLTFSTLTVSNMSPEDSSIYLCSDRRGQETQYFGPGTRLLVL.

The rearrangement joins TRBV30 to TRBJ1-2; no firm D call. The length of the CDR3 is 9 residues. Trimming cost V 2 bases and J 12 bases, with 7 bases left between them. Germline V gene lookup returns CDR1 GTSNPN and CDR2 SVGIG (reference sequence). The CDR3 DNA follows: TGTGCCTGGAGTCCTCCGAACACCTTC. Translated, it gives CAWSPPNTF.

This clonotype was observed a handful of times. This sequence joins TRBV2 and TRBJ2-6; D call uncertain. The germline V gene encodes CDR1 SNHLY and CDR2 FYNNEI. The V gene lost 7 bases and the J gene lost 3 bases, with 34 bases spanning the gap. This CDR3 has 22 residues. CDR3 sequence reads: CASKVPNRAIPDRSFGANVLTF. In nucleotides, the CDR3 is TGTGCCAGCAAGGTCCCGAACAGAGCAATCCCCGACCGGAGCTTTGGGGCCAACGTCCTGACTTTC. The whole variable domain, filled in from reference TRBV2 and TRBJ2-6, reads EPEVTQTPSHQVTQMGQEVILRCVPISNHLYFYWYRQILGQKVEFLVSFYNNEISEKSEIFDDQFSVERPDGSNFTLKIRSTKLEDSAMYFCASKVPNRAIPDRSFGANVLTFGAGSRLTVL.

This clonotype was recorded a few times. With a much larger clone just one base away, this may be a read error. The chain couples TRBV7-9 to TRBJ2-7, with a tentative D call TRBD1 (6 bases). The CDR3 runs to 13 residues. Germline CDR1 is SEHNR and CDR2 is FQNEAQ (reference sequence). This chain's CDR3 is CSSRPQQGHEQYF. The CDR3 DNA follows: TGTTCCAGCAGACCACAACAGGGCCACGAGCAGTACTTC.

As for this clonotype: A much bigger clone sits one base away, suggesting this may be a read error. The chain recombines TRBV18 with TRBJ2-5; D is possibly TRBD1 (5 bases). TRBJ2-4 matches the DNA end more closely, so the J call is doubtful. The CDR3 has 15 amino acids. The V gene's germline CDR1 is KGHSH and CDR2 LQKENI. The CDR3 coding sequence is TGTGCCAGCTCACCCTCCGCAGGGTTGAGAAACATTCAGTACTTC. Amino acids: CASSPSAGLRNIQYF.

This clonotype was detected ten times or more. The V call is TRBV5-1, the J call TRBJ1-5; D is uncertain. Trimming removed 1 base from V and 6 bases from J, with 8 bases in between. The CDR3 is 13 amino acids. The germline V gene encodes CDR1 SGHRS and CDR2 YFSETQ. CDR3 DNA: TGCGCCAGCAGCTTGAGGGAGGGTCAGCCCCAGCATTTT. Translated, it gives CASSLREGQPQHF.

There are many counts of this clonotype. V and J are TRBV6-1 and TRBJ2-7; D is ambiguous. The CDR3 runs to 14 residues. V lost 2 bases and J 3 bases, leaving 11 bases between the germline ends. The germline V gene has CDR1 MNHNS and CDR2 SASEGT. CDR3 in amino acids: CASSEFQRSYEQYF. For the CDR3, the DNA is TGTGCCAGCAGTGAATTTCAACGGAGCTACGAGCAGTACTTC.